This T cell receptor beta chain was obtained from a study of molecular identifiers for immune sequencing clone quantification. Naive CD8 T cells were sorted as CD8+CD4-CCR7+CD45RA+. TCRdb itself ran the PCR reads through MiXCR, one entry per CDR3 protein. The table lists around 470,000 distinct CDR3 sequences, about 20% of them singletons. The CDR3 length is 14 residues. Germline lookup yields CDR1 KGHSH and CDR2 LQKENI. A remark on this clonotype: No antigen is known for it. A much larger clone is a single base away; this may be a read error.

General study results and limits: More than 97% of effector molecules, versus under 1% of naive-cell molecules, belonged to clones above 20 RNA copies.

The V and J genes are TRBV18 and TRBJ2-3, with 8 bases identical to TRBD2. This TCR was sampled from a human donor in good health. Some libraries in this study had Jurkat cell RNA spiked in. Sequenced input: naive CD8+ T cells from blood, with Jurkat cell RNA spiked in. Subset denoted: FACS-sorted CD8+CD4-CCR7+CD45RA+ naive T cells. The CDR3 sequence: CASSPRTSPDTLYF. DNA of the CDR3: TGTGCCAGCTCACCTAGGACTAGCCCAGATACGCTGTATTTT.